Below are 21 T cell receptor beta chains sequenced from a single sample in a study of beta chain features in type 1 diabetes. Overall study findings and caveats: Significant though moderate, a shortening of TCRB CDR3s appeared in all four CD4+ subsets of Type 1 diabetes patients.

Expressed TCRB transcripts were sequenced after all isolated RNA was converted to cDNA. Repertoires were generated with immunoSEQ multiplex PCR, while TCRdb's copy carries only in-frame clones and drops some. Here the sample spans roughly 300,000 clones, around 15% being singletons. Their cognate antigens are unknown. Sequencing input: naive CD4+ T cells from blood. The receptors were gathered from a man aged 30 to 45 with type 1 diabetes.

This clone was observed a handful of times. The V gene is TRBV18, the J gene TRBJ2-5; 9 nucleotides align to TRBD2. V trimming: 0 bases; J trimming: 4 bases; junction bases outside the gene matches: 6. The CDR3 spans 16 residues. The germline V gene has CDR1 KGHSH and CDR2 LQKENI. The CDR3 spells CASSPPGLAKGETQYF. DNA for the CDR3: TGTGCCAGCTCACCACCGGGACTAGCAAAAGGAGAGACCCAGTACTTC. The whole variable domain, filled in from reference TRBV18 and TRBJ2-5, reads NAGVMQNPRHLVRRRGQEARLRCSPMKGHSHVYWYRQLPEEGLKFMVYLQKENIIDESGMPKERFSAEFPKEGPSILRIQQVVRGDSAAYFCASSPPGLAKGETQYFGPGTRLLVL.

The chain joins TRBV2 to TRBJ2-1; 7 bases align to TRBD1. The CDR3 runs to 16 residues. Germline CDR1 reads SNHLY; CDR2 reads FYNNEI. The junction had 10 bases not matched to a gene; V was cut back by 8 bases and J by 0 bases. CDR3 amino acids: CASLLTGDHSYNEQFF. In nucleotides, the CDR3 is TGTGCCAGCCTACTCACAGGGGACCACTCCTACAATGAGCAGTTCTTC.

Here the CDR3 DNA reads TGCGCCAGCAGCTTGGCTATCAGTGGAGGCACTGAAGCTTTCTTT. As protein: CASSLAISGGTEAFF. The chain has TRBV5-1 and TRBJ1-1, with D unresolved. CDR1 SGHRS and CDR2 YFSETQ come from the germline V gene. V was clipped by 0 bases and J by 4 bases, with 13 bases between them. The CDR3 is 15 amino acids. The full variable domain, in which reference TRBV5-1 and TRBJ1-1 provide the parts outside the CDR3, is KAGVTQTPRYLIKTRGQQVTLSCSPISGHRSVSWYQQTPGQGLQFLFEYFSETQRNKGNFPGRFSGRQFSNSRSEMNVSTLELGDSALYLCASSLAISGGTEAFFGQGTRLTVV.

This clone has just a few counts. The sample carries other DNA sequences with the same CDR3. This sequence joins TRBV15 and TRBJ2-5; a possible D gene is TRBD2 (5 bases). CDR1 and CDR2 from the germline V gene are LNHNV and YYDKDF (reference sequence). The CDR3 consists of 14 residues. V lost 0 bases, J lost 1 base, and 6 bases lay in between. CDR3 coding DNA: TGTGCCACCAGCAGAGATCGGGGCCAAGAGACCCAGTACTTC. It codes for CATSRDRGQETQYF.

The rearrangement joins TRBV15 to TRBJ2-1, with 10 bases aligning to TRBD2. Germline values: CDR1 LNHNV, CDR2 YYDKDF (reference sequence). J was trimmed by 9 bases and V by 1 base; bases with no gene match: 12. The CDR3 contains 17 residues. CDR3 coding DNA: TGTGCCACCAGCAGAGTGATAAGCGGGAGGGCTTTAGTTGAGCAGTTCTTC. Its translation: CATSRVISGRALVEQFF.

CDR3 protein: CASHDSYNEQFF. The CDR3 DNA is TGTGCCAGCCATGACTCATACAATGAGCAGTTCTTC. The chain is built from TRBV5-6 and TRBJ2-1; no reliable D call. Germline V gives CDR1 SGHDT, CDR2 YYEEEE. The CDR3 loop spans 12 amino acids. Trimming pared 7 bases from V and 4 bases from J, leaving 9 bases between.

The chain combines TRBV28 with TRBJ2-3; 7 nucleotides match TRBD1. This CDR3 has 14 amino acids. V gave up 3 bases and J gave up 7 bases; unmatched junction bases: 7. Germline V lookup: CDR1 MDHEN, CDR2 SYDVKM. CDR3 bases: TGTGCCAGCAGTTTGGGACAGCCGCTACATACGCAGTATTTT. This gives the protein CASSLGQPLHTQYF.

This clone was observed a handful of times. The chain couples TRBV13 to TRBJ2-7, with 7 bases fitting TRBD2. V dropped 5 bases and J dropped 3; count of bases not matched to a gene: 13. There are 16 residues in the CDR3. CDR1 and CDR2 from the germline V gene are PRHDT and FYEKMQ (reference sequence). The CDR3 nucleotides are TGTGCCAGCAGCGCGCCCGGGGAGCGGGGAGACTACGAGCAGTACTTC. Encoded protein: CASSAPGERGDYEQYF.

The chain joins TRBV7-2 to TRBJ1-5; tentatively, D is TRBD1 (5 bases). Germline V gene lookup returns CDR1 SGHTA and CDR2 FQGNSA. The CDR3 is 14 residues long. The germline V and J ends were trimmed by 2 bases and 4 bases, with 9 bases remaining between them. The CDR3 sequence is CASSLIRGNQPQHF. DNA for the CDR3: TGTGCCAGCAGCTTAATCCGGGGGAATCAGCCCCAGCATTTT.

The V and J genes are TRBV28 and TRBJ2-2; 7 bases agree with TRBD2. CDR3 length: 15 residues. The V gene end was trimmed by 7 bases and the J gene end by 0 bases; junction bases not matched to a gene: 5. Germline V gene lookup returns CDR1 MDHEN and CDR2 SYDVKM. CDR3 in amino acids: CASTWGGTNTGELFF. The CDR3 DNA reads as TGTGCCAGCACCTGGGGGGGGACGAACACCGGGGAGCTGTTTTTT.

The V call is TRBV27, the J call TRBJ2-3; possibly TRBD1 for D (6 bases). There are 13 residues in the CDR3. The germline V gene has CDR1 MNHEY and CDR2 SMNVEV (reference sequence). Trimming shortened V by 8 bases and J by 1 base, and 10 bases separated the two germline ends. CDR3: CASGTFGTDTQYF. The CDR3 DNA sequence: TGTGCCAGCGGGACATTTGGCACAGATACGCAGTATTTT.

The chain has TRBV4-2 and TRBJ1-5; D remains unclear. This CDR3 contains 15 residues. Germline lookup yields CDR1 LGHNA and CDR2 YNFKEQ. V gave up 1 base and J gave up 2 bases, with 9 bases separating them. CDR3 nucleotide sequence: TGTGCCAGCAGCCAAGTCCTCCAGGGCAATCAGCCCCAGCATTTT. Its protein is CASSQVLQGNQPQHF.

V and J are TRBV30 and TRBJ1-1, with TRBD1 as a possible D gene (5 bases). Trimming shortened V by 0 bases and J by 1 base, and 9 bases separated the two germline ends. The CDR3 sequence is 14 residues long. CDR1 and CDR2 (germline): GTSNPN, SVGIG (reference sequence). CDR3 sequence (DNA): TGTGCCTGGAGTGTACGGACACCGAACACTGAAGCTTTCTTT. Its protein product is CAWSVRTPNTEAFF.

This clone turned up a few times. Other DNA sequences in this sample translate to the same CDR3. The V call is TRBV10-3, the J call TRBJ2-7; 14 positions match TRBD2. V was pared by 6 bases and J by 3 bases, with 1 base of the junction left unmatched. Germline V gene data show CDR1 as ENHRY and CDR2 as SYGVKD. This CDR3 has 14 residues. The CDR3 sequence: CAISGTSGSYEQYF. The DNA of the CDR3 is TGTGCCATCAGCGGGACTAGCGGGAGCTACGAGCAGTACTTC.

In its sample, this clone was seen a few times. This rearrangement joins TRBV6-5 to TRBJ2-7, with 7 bases that match TRBD1. V shed 6 bases, J shed 6 bases, and the junction held 14 bases outside the gene matches. The CDR3 is made up of 15 amino acids. Looked up from germline, CDR1 is MNHEY and CDR2 is SVGAGI. The CDR3 region has the DNA TGTGCCAGCAGGGTGACAGGGATCGGGGTCTTCGAGCAGTACTTC. As protein: CASRVTGIGVFEQYF.

This clone was recorded a few times. The rearrangement joins TRBV5-4 to TRBJ2-1; no definite D call. The CDR3 is 12 residues long. Deletions cut 2 bases from V and 4 bases from J, with 4 bases between. Per the germline V gene, CDR1 is SGHNT and CDR2 is YYREEE (reference sequence). The CDR3 DNA sequence: TGTGCCAGCAGCTTCGGGTACAATGAGCAGTTCTTC. As protein: CASSFGYNEQFF.

There are a few counts of this clone. The CDR3: CASSVGPLSYEQYF. DNA for the CDR3: TGTGCCAGCAGCGTAGGTCCTCTTTCCTACGAGCAGTACTTC. The rearrangement joins TRBV9 to TRBJ2-7; no clear D gene. V lost 0 bases and J lost 1, with 8 bases in between. The germline gives CDR1 SGDLS, CDR2 YYNGEE. The CDR3 is 14 amino acids.

The rearrangement uses TRBV9 and TRBJ2-1; D gene uncertain. The CDR3 runs to 14 residues. Germline assignment: CDR1 SGDLS and CDR2 YYNGEE. V shed 0 bases and J shed 6 bases, with 10 bases lying between them. Here the CDR3 reads CASSVEPRPNEQFF. CDR3 DNA: TGTGCCAGCAGCGTAGAGCCTAGGCCCAATGAGCAGTTCTTC.

This clone has more than one count but fewer than ten. In DNA form, the CDR3 reads TGTGCCAGCAGTTCCGTGAGGAGCGAGCAGTACTTC. It encodes CASSSVRSEQYF. The genes are TRBV28 and TRBJ2-7, with D unclear. The ends were cut back, 4 bases at V and 6 bases at J, with 10 bases in the middle. Germline V lookup: CDR1 MDHEN, CDR2 SYDVKM. The CDR3 is made up of 12 amino acids.

A few counts support this clone. V and J are TRBV18 and TRBJ1-4, with 8 nucleotides matching TRBD1. Germline V gene lookup returns CDR1 KGHSH and CDR2 LQKENI. The CDR3 is made up of 14 amino acids. V lost 6 bases and J lost 3; bases outside the gene matches: 3. The chain's CDR3 is CASSRTGSNEKLFF. The CDR3 DNA sequence: TGTGCCAGCTCGCGGACAGGGTCTAATGAAAAACTGTTTTTT.

A few counts support this clone. The V call is TRBV28, the J call TRBJ1-5; D gene ambiguous. V gave up 6 bases and J gave up 5 bases, with 8 bases separating them. This CDR3 is built from 12 residues. Germline CDR1 and CDR2: MDHEN and SYDVKM. The CDR3 DNA sequence: TGTGCCAGCAGAGGTGGGCATCAGCCCCAGCATTTT. It codes for CASRGGHQPQHF.